This TCR beta chain emerged from a study of T cells in Graves' hyperthyroidism and ophthalmopathy. V dropped 1 base and J dropped 1 base, with 13 bases sitting between them. Germline values: CDR1 LGHDT, CDR2 YNNKEL (reference sequence). This CDR3 spans 17 amino acids. Exclusions: uncontrolled infection, other autoimmune disease, pregnancy, lactation. This clonotype was seen many times. Amplified TCR beta CDR3 regions derived from RNA transcripts. TCR CDR3 regions were first amplified by RT-PCR with HTBI primers. TCRdb re-called the multiplex PCR reads with MiXCR, one entry per CDR3 protein. Among 270,000 or so distinct CDR3 sequences listed, about 25% were seen once.

The gene calls are TRBV3-1 and TRBJ2-2; D remains unclear. The sample taken for sequencing was blood. The sequence came from a man aged 40-49 years with Graves' hyperthyroidism that later progressed to Graves' ophthalmopathy. The CDR3 protein is CASSQVYHTKNTGELFF. CDR3 sequence (DNA): TGTGCCAGCAGCCAAGTCTACCACACAAAGAACACCGGGGAGCTGTTTTTT.